The entry below describes one TCR beta chain. Sequencing used immunoSEQ multiplex PCR; TCRdb keeps in-frame clones, though not all of them. The table includes about 12,000 clones, 35% detected once. The entry originates in a study of graft-versus-host responses after intestinal transplantation. V lost 7 bases and J 1 base, leaving 13 bases between the germline ends. This CDR3 has 13 residues. Germline values: CDR1 GTSNPN, CDR2 SVGIG (reference sequence). Co-plated with approximately 200,000 CFSE-labeled responder cells were approximately 200,000 irradiated, violet-dye-labeled stimulator cells. This sequence was found in a human patient who received an intestinal transplant. The sample consisted of alloreactive CD8+ T cells from a mixed lymphocyte reaction culture, taken before intestinal transplant. Subset described: CFSE-low proliferating T cells sorted from roughly six-day pre-transplant mixed lymphocyte reaction (GvH or HvG direction). The V call is TRBV30, the J call TRBJ1-1; D unresolved. The CDR3 coding sequence is TGTGCCTACGGTGGGGTTACGAACACTGAAGCTTTCTTT. As protein: CAYGGVTNTEAFF.